The 29 T cell receptor beta chains listed next were all sequenced from one sample in a study of T cell repertoires in cytomegalovirus infection. MiXCR was run by TCRdb on the reads, yielding one entry per CDR3 protein. Of over 250,000 distinct CDR3 sequences listed, around 20% are singletons. Antigens of these TCRs are unknown. The specimen comprised cultured PBMCs, sampled from culture after CMV antigen stimulation. The receptor source for this set is a human donor in good health (CMV status not recorded). Some clones in this sample may be carry-over from other donors' samples.

This clonotype was seen at least ten times. As DNA, the CDR3 is TGTGCCAGCAACGCGGCTAGCGTTAAAGATACGCAGTATTTT. This translates into CASNAASVKDTQYF. The chain joins TRBV27 to TRBJ2-3, with D possibly matching TRBD2 (6 bases). CDR1 MNHEY and CDR2 SMNVEV come from the germline V gene (reference sequence). The CDR3 has 14 residues. The germline V and J ends were trimmed by 7 bases and 5 bases, with 16 bases remaining between them.

This clonotype was seen many times. A read error may account for a junction end that differs from germline. The chain has TRBV11-2 and TRBJ1-1, with D uncertain. The germline V gene encodes CDR1 SGHAT and CDR2 FQNNGV. The CDR3 contains 13 residues. This chain's CDR3 is CASSLGGNAEAFF. In DNA, the CDR3 is TGTGCCAGCAGCTTAGGAGGGAACGCTGAAGCTTTCTTT.

The chain is built from TRBV7-2 and TRBJ2-2; no firm D call. V was cut by 5 bases and J by 1 base, with 11 bases left in between. Looked up from germline, CDR1 is SGHTA and CDR2 is FQGNSA. The CDR3 runs 15 residues. CDR3 DNA: TGTGCCAGCAGCCTCAATCCGGGGAACACCGGGGAGCTGTTTTTT. Protein product: CASSLNPGNTGELFF.

In its sample, this clonotype was seen many times. This rearrangement joins TRBV12-3 or TRBV12-4 to TRBJ1-3; D perhaps matches TRBD1 (5 bases). CDR3 length equals 15 residues. The V and J ends lost 3 bases and 2 bases respectively, with 11 bases between them. DNA of the CDR3: TGTGCCAGCAGTTTGCAGGGTACTACTGGAAACACCATATATTTT. Translated, it gives CASSLQGTTGNTIYF.

This chain connects TRBV28 to TRBJ2-3; D gene ambiguous. Trimming left V 7 bases short and J 6 bases short, with 8 bases between. This CDR3 comprises 11 residues. CDR1 is MDHEN and CDR2 is SYDVKM in the germline V gene. CDR3 sequence: CASTGVDTQYF. The DNA of the CDR3 is TGTGCCAGCACGGGCGTGGATACGCAGTATTTT.

This clonotype showed up many times. The chain carries TRBV7-2 and TRBJ1-5, with D perhaps TRBD1 (5 bases). The CDR3 totals 15 residues. Germline-derived CDR1 and CDR2 are SGHTA and FQGNSA. V lost 5 bases and J lost 6, with 17 bases in between. Written as DNA, the CDR3 is TGTGCCAGCAGCATCGGGACGTCAGGCAGTCAGCCCCAGCATTTT. It translates to CASSIGTSGSQPQHF. Looking up the rest from reference TRBV7-2 and TRBJ1-5 gives the full variable domain: GAGVSQSPSNKVTEKGKDVELRCDPISGHTALYWYRQSLGQGLEFLIYFQGNSAPDKSGLPSDRFSAERTGGSVSTLTIQRTQQEDSAVYLCASSIGTSGSQPQHFGDGTRLSIL.

This clonotype has ten or more counts. V usage is TRBV7-2 and J usage is TRBJ2-1, with D unclear. Germline CDR1 and CDR2: SGHTA and FQGNSA. There are 12 residues in the CDR3. V was clipped by 6 bases and J by 6 bases, with 9 bases between them. The CDR3 sequence is CASSPSFNEQFF. CDR3 nucleotide sequence: TGTGCCAGCAGTCCCTCGTTCAATGAGCAGTTCTTC. Drawing the rest from reference TRBV7-2 and TRBJ2-1, the complete variable domain is GAGVSQSPSNKVTEKGKDVELRCDPISGHTALYWYRQSLGQGLEFLIYFQGNSAPDKSGLPSDRFSAERTGGSVSTLTIQRTQQEDSAVYLCASSPSFNEQFFGPGTRLTVL.

The J gene is TRBJ2-3, the V gene TRBV29-1; a possible D gene is TRBD1 (6 bases). This CDR3 has 14 amino acids. Trimming shortened V by 7 bases and J by 4 bases, and 18 bases separated the two germline ends. Germline V gene data show CDR1 as SQVTM and CDR2 as ANQGSEA. This CDR3 reads CSAGVGDVADTQYF. CDR3 DNA sequence: TGCAGCGCAGGGGTAGGGGATGTGGCAGATACGCAGTATTTT.

This clonotype was observed a handful of times. This sequence joins TRBV25-1 and TRBJ2-7, with no clear D. Trimming left V 4 bases short and J 3 bases short, with 16 bases between. Germline loops: CDR1 MGHDK, CDR2 SYGVNS. This CDR3 contains 15 residues. The DNA for the CDR3 is TGTGCCAGCAGTGGGTTCTCCTGTGAAATCTACGAGCAGTACTTC. Translation: CASSGFSCEIYEQYF.

This clonotype was picked up many times. This chain connects TRBV7-3 to TRBJ2-3; 10 bases are a match to TRBD2. The V segment lost 8 bases and the J segment 1 base; nucleotides outside the gene matches: 3. The CDR3 extends over 14 amino acids. The V gene's germline CDR1 is SGHTA and CDR2 FQGTGA. The DNA for the CDR3 is TGTGCCAGCGCCCTAGCGGGGGGCACAGATACGCAGTATTTT. As protein: CASALAGGTDTQYF.

The chain is built from TRBV30 and TRBJ1-2; D is uncertain. The germline V gene encodes CDR1 GTSNPN and CDR2 SVGIG (reference sequence). Deletions cut 5 bases from V and 8 bases from J, with 21 bases between. The CDR3 extends over 14 amino acids. The CDR3 bases are TGTGCCTGGCACCCCTTGGGAGGGCTGGAAGGCTACACCTTC. Encoded protein: CAWHPLGGLEGYTF.

In its sample, this clonotype was seen a few times. The chain is built from TRBV27 and TRBJ2-6; tentatively, D is TRBD2 (6 bases). The germline V gene encodes CDR1 MNHEY and CDR2 SMNVEV (reference sequence). The CDR3 is 18 residues long. V lost 3 bases and J lost 3, with 18 bases in between. This CDR3 is CASSLPGQGGRGANVLTF. CDR3 bases: TGTGCCAGCAGTTTGCCCGGTCAGGGAGGCCGTGGGGCCAACGTCCTGACTTTC.

This clonotype was observed at least ten times. The chain links TRBV10-3 to TRBJ1-4, with 7 bases identical to TRBD1. With 10 bases clipped from V and 8 bases from J, the junction kept 13 bases outside the gene matches. From germline, CDR1 is ENHRY and CDR2 SYGVKD. The CDR3 contains 14 residues. DNA for the CDR3: TGTGCCACCACCCCCCGAGACAGGGACGAAAAACTGTTTTTT. This translates into CATTPRDRDEKLFF.

This clonotype was seen at least ten times. The gene calls are TRBV12-3 or TRBV12-4 and TRBJ2-5; tentatively, D is TRBD1 or TRBD2 (6 bases each). The CDR3 runs 15 residues. Trimming took 5 bases from V and 1 from J, leaving 14 bases between them. CDR3 protein: CASSPRRGAQETQYF. The DNA for the CDR3 is TGTGCCAGCAGTCCCCGGAGGGGGGCCCAAGAGACCCAGTACTTC.

This clonotype has more than one count but fewer than ten. V gene TRBV6-2 or TRBV6-3 combines with J gene TRBJ2-1; perhaps TRBD2 as D (5 bases). Deletions cut 6 bases from V and 0 bases from J, with 12 bases between. The CDR3 is 15 residues long. Germline V gene sequence: CDR1 MNHEY, CDR2 SVGEGT. CDR3 DNA: TGTGCCAGCAGCCAGGACTCAAGCTCCTACAATGAGCAGTTCTTC. It yields the protein CASSQDSSSYNEQFF.

The chain has TRBV10-3 and TRBJ1-4; no firm D call. Trimming pared 3 bases from V and 5 bases from J, leaving 7 bases between. CDR3 length equals 13 residues. Germline lookup yields CDR1 ENHRY and CDR2 SYGVKD. The CDR3 nucleotides read TGTGCCATCAGTGAACGGAACAATGAAAAACTGTTTTTT. This gives the protein CAISERNNEKLFF.

The CDR3 nucleotides are TGTGCCAGCAGCCCAGTGGGCAGCCCTAACTATGGCTACACCTTC. This sequence encodes CASSPVGSPNYGYTF. The chain couples TRBV7-2 to TRBJ1-2; D uncertain. Germline V gives CDR1 SGHTA, CDR2 FQGNSA. V was cut by 5 bases and J by 0 bases, with 13 bases left in between. The CDR3 consists of 15 residues.

The rearrangement uses TRBV6-2 or TRBV6-3 and TRBJ2-1, with TRBD1 matching 11 bases. The CDR3 is 15 amino acids. V dropped 3 bases and J dropped 7; count of bases not matched to a gene: 5. Per the germline V gene, CDR1 is MNHEY and CDR2 is SVGEGT. The chain's CDR3 is CASSYGQGARNEQFF. CDR3 sequence (DNA): TGTGCCAGCAGTTATGGACAGGGGGCGCGGAATGAGCAGTTCTTC.

In its sample, this clonotype was seen many times. The rearrangement uses TRBV6-1 and TRBJ2-5, with 10 bases that match TRBD1. From germline, CDR1 is MNHNS and CDR2 SASEGT. The V segment lost 0 bases and the J segment 6 bases; nucleotides outside the gene matches: 7. This CDR3 has 16 amino acids. CDR3 nucleotides: TGTGCCAGCAGTGAAGCGCCGGGACAGGGGATGAAGACCCAGTACTTC. Its protein product is CASSEAPGQGMKTQYF.

The V and J genes are TRBV30 and TRBJ2-1; 8 bases are shared with TRBD2. Germline CDR1 reads GTSNPN; CDR2 reads SVGIG (reference sequence). The CDR3 spans 14 residues. The V segment lost 3 bases and the J segment 8 bases; nucleotides outside the gene matches: 9. CDR3 DNA sequence: TGTGCCTGGAGGGGACAAGGGACTAGATATGAGCAGTTCTTC. This translates into CAWRGQGTRYEQFF. The full variable domain, rest sourced from reference TRBV30 and TRBJ2-1, is SQTIHQWPATLVQPVGSPLSLECTVEGTSNPNLYWYRQAAGRGLQLLFYSVGIGQISSEVPQNLSASRPQDRQFILSSKKLLLSDSGFYLCAWRGQGTRYEQFFGPGTRLTVL.

This clonotype was seen more than once but under ten times. The chain uses TRBV12-3 or TRBV12-4 and TRBJ2-7, with TRBD2 matching 8 bases. This CDR3 has 14 residues. J gave up 5 bases and V 8 bases, and 11 bases lay outside the gene matches. The CDR3 here is CASGWGTRVNEQYF. The CDR3 nucleotides are TGTGCCAGCGGGTGGGGGACTAGGGTAAACGAGCAGTACTTC.

The sample holds many counts of this clonotype. The chain employs TRBV7-9 and TRBJ2-1; 8 bases line up with TRBD2. CDR3 length equals 19 residues. The J segment lost 5 bases and the V segment lost 5 bases, leaving 20 bases of the junction unmatched. Germline V gene lookup returns CDR1 SEHNR and CDR2 FQNEAQ (reference sequence). CDR3 in DNA: TGTGCCAGCAGCCGGGGGGGGGGAGTACCTCCGAGACGAGACAATGAGCAGTTCTTC. This translates into CASSRGGGVPPRRDNEQFF.

This clonotype was counted many times. J is TRBJ2-2 and V is TRBV4-2, with D possibly TRBD1 on 5 matching bases. V was clipped by 0 bases and J by 3 bases, with 8 bases between them. The CDR3 extends over 15 amino acids. Per germline, CDR1 LGHNA and CDR2 YNFKEQ. The CDR3 region is CASSQEGRDTGELFF. CDR3 DNA: TGTGCCAGCAGCCAAGAAGGCAGGGACACCGGGGAGCTGTTTTTT.

This chain joins TRBV7-9 and TRBJ1-1; the match to TRBD1 covers 10 bases. CDR3 length: 16 residues. Germline V lookup: CDR1 SEHNR, CDR2 FQNEAQ (reference sequence). The ends lost 4 bases at V and 5 bases at J; junction bases unmatched: 10. The CDR3 DNA follows: TGTGCCAGCAGCTCCTGGGACAGGGGATTGGGGACTGAAGCTTTCTTT. Translating it yields CASSSWDRGLGTEAFF.

The chain is built from TRBV19 and TRBJ2-3; 8 bases are shared with TRBD2. The CDR3 totals 14 residues. CDR1 and CDR2 (germline): LNHDA, SQIVND (reference sequence). Here the CDR3 reads CATGNSGRTDTQYF. In DNA form, the CDR3 reads TGTGCGACGGGCAACAGCGGGAGAACAGATACGCAGTATTTT.

The chain couples TRBV7-9 to TRBJ2-7, with 7 bases aligning to TRBD1. The trim removed 2 bases at V and 4 bases at J, leaving 11 bases unmatched. In germline, CDR1 is SEHNR, CDR2 FQNEAQ (reference sequence). There are 16 residues in the CDR3. The CDR3 coding sequence is TGTGCCAGCAGCTTAAAACCGGGACAGTCAGTTTACGAGCAGTACTTC. Translating gives CASSLKPGQSVYEQYF.

This clonotype was recorded at least ten times. V is TRBV7-6 and J is TRBJ1-3; D perhaps matches TRBD1 (6 bases). V was shortened by 4 bases and J by 0 bases, with 10 bases between the two germline ends. The CDR3 is 15 residues long. Germline V lookup: CDR1 SGHVS, CDR2 FNYEAQ. CDR3: CASSSDSLSGNTIYF. In nucleotides, the CDR3 is TGTGCCAGCAGCTCGGACAGCCTCTCTGGAAACACCATATATTTT.

V and J are TRBV5-4 and TRBJ1-3; D is unresolved. Trimming left V 1 base short and J 2 bases short, with 7 bases between. The CDR3 extends over 14 amino acids. Germline CDR1 reads SGHNT; CDR2 reads YYREEE (reference sequence). This CDR3 is CASSLWAAGNTIYF. The CDR3 DNA reads TGTGCCAGCAGCTTGTGGGCAGCTGGAAACACCATATATTTT.

The chain carries TRBV7-9 and TRBJ1-1, with D unresolved. From germline, CDR1 is SEHNR and CDR2 FQNEAQ (reference sequence). This CDR3 spans 13 amino acids. Between the trimmed V and J ends, which lost 5 bases and 11 bases, there was a span of 18 bases. The CDR3 sequence is CASSPRLEVWAFF. CDR3 DNA: TGTGCCAGCAGCCCACGACTAGAGGTTTGGGCTTTCTTT.